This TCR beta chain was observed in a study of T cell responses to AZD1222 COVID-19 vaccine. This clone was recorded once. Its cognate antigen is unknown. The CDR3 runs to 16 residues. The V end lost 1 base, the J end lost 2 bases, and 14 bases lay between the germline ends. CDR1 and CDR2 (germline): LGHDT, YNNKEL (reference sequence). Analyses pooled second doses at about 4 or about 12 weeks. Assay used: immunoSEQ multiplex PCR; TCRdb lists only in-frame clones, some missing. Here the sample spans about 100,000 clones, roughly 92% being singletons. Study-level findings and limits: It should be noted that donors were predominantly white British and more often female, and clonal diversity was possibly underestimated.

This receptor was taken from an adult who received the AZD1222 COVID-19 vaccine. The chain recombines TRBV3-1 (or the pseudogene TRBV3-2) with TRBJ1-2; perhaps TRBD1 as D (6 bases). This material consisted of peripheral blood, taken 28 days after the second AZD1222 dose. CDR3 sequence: CASSQGGGTRNYGYTF. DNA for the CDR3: TGTGCCAGCAGCCAAGGCGGCGGGACAAGGAACTATGGCTACACCTTC.